The TCR beta chain under discussion was sequenced for a study of T cell responses to AZD1222 COVID-19 vaccine. Findings and caveats of the study: Females made up more of the donors, who were largely white British, and clonal diversity may have come out too low. Two AZD1222 administrations were followed by greater Spike-specific TCR breadth and depth.

Data came from immunoSEQ multiplex PCR; TCRdb stores just in-frame clones and leaves some out. The profile shows fewer than 150,000 clones, around 93% of them singletons. A note on this clone: Its specificity is not known. Additional DNA sequences in this sample encode the identical CDR3.

The CDR3 covers 15 residues. Germline CDR1 reads KGHSH; CDR2 reads LQKENI. The junction had 3 bases not matched to a gene; V was cut back by 0 bases and J by 2 bases. The chain employs TRBV18 and TRBJ1-1, with 7 bases lining up with TRBD1. Sequenced material: peripheral blood, taken on day 0 of AZD1222 vaccination. This clonotype was obtained from an adult in good health. CDR3 in DNA: TGTGCCAGCTCACCACCGGGACAGACAAACACTGAAGCTTTCTTT. Translation: CASSPPGQTNTEAFF.